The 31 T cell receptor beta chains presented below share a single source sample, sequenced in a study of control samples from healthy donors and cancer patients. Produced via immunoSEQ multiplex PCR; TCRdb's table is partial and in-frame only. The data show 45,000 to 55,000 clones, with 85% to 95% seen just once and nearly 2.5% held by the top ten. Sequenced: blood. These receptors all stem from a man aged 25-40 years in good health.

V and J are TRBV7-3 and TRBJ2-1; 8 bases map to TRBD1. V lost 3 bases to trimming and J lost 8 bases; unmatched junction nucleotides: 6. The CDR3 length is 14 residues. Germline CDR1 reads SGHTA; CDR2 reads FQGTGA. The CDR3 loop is CASSFRTGLDEQFF. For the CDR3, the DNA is TGTGCCAGCAGCTTCCGGACAGGGCTCGATGAGCAGTTCTTC. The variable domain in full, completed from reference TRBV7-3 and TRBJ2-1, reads GAGVSQTPSNKVTEKGKYVELRCDPISGHTALYWYRQSLGQGPEFLIYFQGTGAADDSGLPNDRFFAVRPEGSVSTLKIQRTERGDSAVYLCASSFRTGLDEQFFGPGTRLTVL.

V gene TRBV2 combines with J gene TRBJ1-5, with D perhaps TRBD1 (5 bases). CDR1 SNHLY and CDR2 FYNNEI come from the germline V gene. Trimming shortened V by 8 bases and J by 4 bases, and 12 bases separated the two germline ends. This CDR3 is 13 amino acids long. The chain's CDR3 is CASGREGNQPQHF. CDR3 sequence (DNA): TGTGCCAGCGGCAGGGAGGGAAATCAGCCCCAGCATTTT.

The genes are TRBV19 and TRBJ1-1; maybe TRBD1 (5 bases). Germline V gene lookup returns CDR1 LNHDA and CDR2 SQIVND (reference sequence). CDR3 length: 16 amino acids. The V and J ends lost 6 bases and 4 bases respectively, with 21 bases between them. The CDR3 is CASSPLGRGARTEAFF. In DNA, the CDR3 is TGTGCCAGTAGCCCCTTGGGAAGGGGAGCTCGCACTGAAGCTTTCTTT.

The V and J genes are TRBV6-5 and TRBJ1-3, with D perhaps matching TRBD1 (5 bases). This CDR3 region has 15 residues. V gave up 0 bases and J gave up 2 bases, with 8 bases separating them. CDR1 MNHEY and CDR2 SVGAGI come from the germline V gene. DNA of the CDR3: TGTGCCAGCAGTTACTCGAAAGGGGCTGGAAACACCATATATTTT. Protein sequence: CASSYSKGAGNTIYF.

The CDR3 sequence is CASSEAASSLGTKLFF. The CDR3 DNA follows: TGTGCCAGCAGTGAAGCGGCCAGCTCTTTGGGGACAAAACTGTTTTTT. The gene calls are TRBV6-1 and TRBJ1-4; the D gene is possibly TRBD1 (5 bases). The V end was cut by 0 bases, the J end by 10 bases, with 18 bases between. The CDR3 sequence is 16 residues long. Looked up from germline, CDR1 is MNHNS and CDR2 is SASEGT.

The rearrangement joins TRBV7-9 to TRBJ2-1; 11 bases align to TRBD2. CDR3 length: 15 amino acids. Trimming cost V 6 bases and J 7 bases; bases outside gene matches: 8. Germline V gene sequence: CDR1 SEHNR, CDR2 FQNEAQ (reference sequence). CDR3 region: CASSLGLAEANEQFF. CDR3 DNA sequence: TGTGCCAGCAGTTTGGGACTAGCGGAGGCGAATGAGCAGTTCTTC.

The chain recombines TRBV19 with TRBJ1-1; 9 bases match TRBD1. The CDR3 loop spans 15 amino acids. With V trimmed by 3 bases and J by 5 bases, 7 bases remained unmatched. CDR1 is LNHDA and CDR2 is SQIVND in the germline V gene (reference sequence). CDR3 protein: CASSIRDRAATEAFF. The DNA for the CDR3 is TGTGCCAGTAGTATCCGGGACAGGGCGGCGACTGAAGCTTTCTTT.

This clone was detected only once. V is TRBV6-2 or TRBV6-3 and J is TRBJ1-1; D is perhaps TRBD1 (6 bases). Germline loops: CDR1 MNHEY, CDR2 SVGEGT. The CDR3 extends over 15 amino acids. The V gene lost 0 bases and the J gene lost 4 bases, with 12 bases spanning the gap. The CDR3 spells CASSYSFPRGTEAFF. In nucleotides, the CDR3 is TGTGCCAGCAGTTACTCTTTTCCCAGGGGCACTGAAGCTTTCTTT.

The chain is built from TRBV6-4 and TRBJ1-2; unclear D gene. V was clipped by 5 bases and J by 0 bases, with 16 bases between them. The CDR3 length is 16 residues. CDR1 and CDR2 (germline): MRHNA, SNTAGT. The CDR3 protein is CASSWRREGSNYGYTF. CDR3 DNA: TGTGCCAGCAGTTGGAGACGGGAGGGATCTAACTATGGCTACACCTTC.

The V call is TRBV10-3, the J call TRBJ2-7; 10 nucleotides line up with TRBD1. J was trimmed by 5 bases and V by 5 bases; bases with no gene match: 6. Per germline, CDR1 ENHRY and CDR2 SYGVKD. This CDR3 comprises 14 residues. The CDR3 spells CAISPGQGYHEQYF. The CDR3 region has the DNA TGTGCCATCAGTCCGGGACAGGGGTACCACGAGCAGTACTTC.

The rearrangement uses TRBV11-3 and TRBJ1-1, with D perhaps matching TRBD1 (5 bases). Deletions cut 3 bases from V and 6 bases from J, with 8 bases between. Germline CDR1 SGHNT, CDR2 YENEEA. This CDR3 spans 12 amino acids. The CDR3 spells CASSFTGSEAFF. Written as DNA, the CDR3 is TGTGCCAGCAGCTTTACAGGTTCTGAAGCTTTCTTT.

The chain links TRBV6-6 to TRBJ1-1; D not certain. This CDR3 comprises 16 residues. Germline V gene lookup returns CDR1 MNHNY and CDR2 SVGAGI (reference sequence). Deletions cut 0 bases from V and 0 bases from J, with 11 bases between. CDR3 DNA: TGTGCCAGCAGTTACTCAAGTGGGCGGTTGAACACTGAAGCTTTCTTT. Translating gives CASSYSSGRLNTEAFF.

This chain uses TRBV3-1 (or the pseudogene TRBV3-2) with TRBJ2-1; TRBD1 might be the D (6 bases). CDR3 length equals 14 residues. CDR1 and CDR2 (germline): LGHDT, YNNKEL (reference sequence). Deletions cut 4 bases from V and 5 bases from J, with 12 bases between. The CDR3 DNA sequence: TGTGCCAGCAGCCCACGGACAGCCCACAATGAGCAGTTCTTC. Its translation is CASSPRTAHNEQFF.

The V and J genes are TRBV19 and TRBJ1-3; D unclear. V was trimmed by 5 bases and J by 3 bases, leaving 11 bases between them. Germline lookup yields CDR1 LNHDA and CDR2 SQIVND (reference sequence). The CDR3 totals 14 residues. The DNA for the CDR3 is TGTGCCAGTAGTCCGGGGTCTCTTGGAAACACCATATATTTT. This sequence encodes CASSPGSLGNTIYF. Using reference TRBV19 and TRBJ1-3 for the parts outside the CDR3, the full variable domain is DGGITQSPKYLFRKEGQNVTLSCEQNLNHDAMYWYRQDPGQGLRLIYYSQIVNDFQKGDIAEGYSVSREKKESFPLTVTSAQKNPTAFYLCASSPGSLGNTIYFGEGSWLTVV.

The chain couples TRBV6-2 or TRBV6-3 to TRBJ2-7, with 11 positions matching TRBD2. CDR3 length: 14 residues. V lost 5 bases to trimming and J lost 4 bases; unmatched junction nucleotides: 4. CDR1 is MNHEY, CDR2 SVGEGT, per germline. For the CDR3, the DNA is TGTGCCAGCAGTCCCCCTAGCGGGAGGTACGAGCAGTACTTC. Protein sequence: CASSPPSGRYEQYF.

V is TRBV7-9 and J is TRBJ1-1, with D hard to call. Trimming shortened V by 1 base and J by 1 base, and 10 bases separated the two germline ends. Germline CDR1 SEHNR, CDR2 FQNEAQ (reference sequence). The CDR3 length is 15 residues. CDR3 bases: TGTGCCAGCAGCTTAGGGAGCCCTCAGAACACTGAAGCTTTCTTT. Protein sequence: CASSLGSPQNTEAFF. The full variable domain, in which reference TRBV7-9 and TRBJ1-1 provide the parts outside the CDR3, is DTGVSQNPRHKITKRGQNVTFRCDPISEHNRLYWYRQTLGQGPEFLTYFQNEAQLEKSRLLSDRFSAERPKGSFSTLEIQRTEQGDSAMYLCASSLGSPQNTEAFFGQGTRLTVV.

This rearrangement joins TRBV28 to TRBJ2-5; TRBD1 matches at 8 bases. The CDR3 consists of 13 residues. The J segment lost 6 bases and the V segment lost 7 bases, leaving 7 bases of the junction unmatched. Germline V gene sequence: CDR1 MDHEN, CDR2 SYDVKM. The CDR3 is CASIQTGVQTQYF. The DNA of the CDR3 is TGTGCCAGCATTCAGACAGGGGTTCAGACCCAGTACTTC.

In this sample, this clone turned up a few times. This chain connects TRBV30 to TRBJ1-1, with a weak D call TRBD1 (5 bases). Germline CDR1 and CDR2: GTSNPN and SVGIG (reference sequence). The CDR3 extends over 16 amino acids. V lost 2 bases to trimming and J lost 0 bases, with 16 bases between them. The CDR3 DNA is TGTGCCTGGAGTAAAATGGGGGGGAGGATGAACACTGAAGCTTTCTTT. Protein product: CAWSKMGGRMNTEAFF.

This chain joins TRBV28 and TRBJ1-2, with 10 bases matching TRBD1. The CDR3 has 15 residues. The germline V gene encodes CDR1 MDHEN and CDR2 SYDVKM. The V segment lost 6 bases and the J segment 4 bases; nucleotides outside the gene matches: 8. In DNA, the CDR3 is TGTGCCAGCAGCCGACAGGGGGCGGGCGGCTATGGCTACACCTTC. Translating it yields CASSRQGAGGYGYTF.

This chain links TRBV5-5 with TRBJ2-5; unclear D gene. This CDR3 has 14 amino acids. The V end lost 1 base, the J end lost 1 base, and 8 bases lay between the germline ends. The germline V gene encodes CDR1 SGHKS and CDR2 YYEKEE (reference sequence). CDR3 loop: CASSLSHRQETQYF. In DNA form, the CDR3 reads TGTGCCAGCAGCTTGAGTCACCGCCAAGAGACCCAGTACTTC.

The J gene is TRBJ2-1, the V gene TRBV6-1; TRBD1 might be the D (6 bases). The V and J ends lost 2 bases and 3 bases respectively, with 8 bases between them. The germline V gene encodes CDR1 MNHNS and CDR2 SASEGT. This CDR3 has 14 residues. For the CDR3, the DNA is TGTGCCAGCAGTGAACTCAGGGGCTACAATGAGCAGTTCTTC. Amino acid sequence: CASSELRGYNEQFF.

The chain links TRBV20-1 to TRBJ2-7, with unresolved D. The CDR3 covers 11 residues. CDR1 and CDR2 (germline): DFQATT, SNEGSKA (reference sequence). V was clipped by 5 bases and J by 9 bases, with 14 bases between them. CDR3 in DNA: TGCAGTGCTTCGTATAGAGACGGGCAGTACTTC. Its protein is CSASYRDGQYF.

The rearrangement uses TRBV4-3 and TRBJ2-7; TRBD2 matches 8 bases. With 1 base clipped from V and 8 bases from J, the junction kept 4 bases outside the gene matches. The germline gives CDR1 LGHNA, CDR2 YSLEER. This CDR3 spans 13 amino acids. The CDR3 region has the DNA TGCGCCAGCAGCCAAGTTAGCGGGAACCAGCAGTACTTC. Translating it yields CASSQVSGNQQYF.

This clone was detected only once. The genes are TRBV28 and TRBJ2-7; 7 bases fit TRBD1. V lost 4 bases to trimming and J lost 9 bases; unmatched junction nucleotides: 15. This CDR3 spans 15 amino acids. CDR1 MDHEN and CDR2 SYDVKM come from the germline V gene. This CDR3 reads CASSSTGLSELGQYF. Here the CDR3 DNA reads TGTGCCAGCAGTTCGACAGGGCTTTCTGAGCTAGGGCAGTACTTC.

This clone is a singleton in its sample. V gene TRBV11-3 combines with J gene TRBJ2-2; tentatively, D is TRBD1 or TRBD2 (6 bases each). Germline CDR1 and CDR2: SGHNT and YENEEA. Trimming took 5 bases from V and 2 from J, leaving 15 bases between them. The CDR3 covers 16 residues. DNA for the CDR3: TGTGCCAGCAGCGCTCGGGGGACATTTAACACCGGGGAGCTGTTTTTT. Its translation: CASSARGTFNTGELFF.

CDR3 sequence: CASSMRGSSYNEQFF. The CDR3 DNA reads TGTGCCAGTAGTATGAGGGGGAGCTCCTACAATGAGCAGTTCTTC. This chain uses TRBV19 with TRBJ2-1, with D possibly matching TRBD1 (6 bases). V was shortened by 3 bases and J by 0 bases, with 9 bases between the two germline ends. The length of the CDR3 is 15 residues. CDR1 and CDR2 (germline): LNHDA, SQIVND (reference sequence).

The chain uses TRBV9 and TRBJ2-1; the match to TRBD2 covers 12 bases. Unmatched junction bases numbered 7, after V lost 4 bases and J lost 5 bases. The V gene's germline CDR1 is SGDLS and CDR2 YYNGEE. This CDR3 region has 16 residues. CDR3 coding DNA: TGTGCCAGCAGCTTCGGGACTAGCGGGCTGCACAATGAGCAGTTCTTC. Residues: CASSFGTSGLHNEQFF.

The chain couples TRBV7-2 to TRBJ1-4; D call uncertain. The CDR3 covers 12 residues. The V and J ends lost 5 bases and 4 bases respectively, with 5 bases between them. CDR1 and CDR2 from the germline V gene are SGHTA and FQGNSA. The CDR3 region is CASSPFNEKLFF. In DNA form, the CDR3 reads TGTGCCAGCAGCCCCTTTAATGAAAAACTGTTTTTT.

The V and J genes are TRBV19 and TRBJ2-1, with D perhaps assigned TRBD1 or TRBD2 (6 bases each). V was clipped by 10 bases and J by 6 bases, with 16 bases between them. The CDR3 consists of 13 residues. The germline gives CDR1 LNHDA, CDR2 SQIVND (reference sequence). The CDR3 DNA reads TGTGCCACCTCGGGGGCTAGCCTCAATGAGCAGTTCTTC. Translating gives CATSGASLNEQFF.

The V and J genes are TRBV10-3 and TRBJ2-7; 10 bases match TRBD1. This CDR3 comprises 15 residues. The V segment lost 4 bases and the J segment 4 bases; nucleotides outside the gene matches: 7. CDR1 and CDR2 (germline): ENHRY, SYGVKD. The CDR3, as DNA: TGTGCCATCAGTGGAGGTGGGGACAGGGGATACGAGCAGTACTTC. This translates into CAISGGGDRGYEQYF.

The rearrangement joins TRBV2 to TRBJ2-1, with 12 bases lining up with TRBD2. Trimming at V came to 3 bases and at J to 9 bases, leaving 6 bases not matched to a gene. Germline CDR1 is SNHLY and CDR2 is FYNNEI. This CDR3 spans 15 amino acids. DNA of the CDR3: TGTGCCAGCAGTGATCCGGCTAGCGGGAGGGGTGAGCAGTTCTTC. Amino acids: CASSDPASGRGEQFF.